This TCR beta chain stems from a study of blood T cell repertoires in COVID-19. In the study overall: Nucleic acid was either cDNA or gDNA, and it came from T cells, B-cell-depleted T cells, or PBMCs.

Profiling relied on immunoSEQ multiplex PCR, and the TCRdb table lists in-frame clones only, not all of them. Of 130,000 or so clones in the sample, approximately 80% are singletons; the top ten hold around 1.5%. This sequence originates from a human donor in a cohort sampled during active COVID-19. The sample taken for sequencing was peripheral blood.

The CDR3 region is CASSIQGPSYEQYF. CDR3 in DNA: TGTGCCAGCAGTATACAGGGACCGTCTTACGAGCAGTACTTC. The V and J genes are TRBV7-9 and TRBJ2-7, with D maybe TRBD1 (6 bases). CDR3 length equals 14 residues. The V gene lost 6 bases and the J gene lost 4 bases, with 16 bases spanning the gap. Per germline, CDR1 SEHNR and CDR2 FQNEAQ (reference sequence).